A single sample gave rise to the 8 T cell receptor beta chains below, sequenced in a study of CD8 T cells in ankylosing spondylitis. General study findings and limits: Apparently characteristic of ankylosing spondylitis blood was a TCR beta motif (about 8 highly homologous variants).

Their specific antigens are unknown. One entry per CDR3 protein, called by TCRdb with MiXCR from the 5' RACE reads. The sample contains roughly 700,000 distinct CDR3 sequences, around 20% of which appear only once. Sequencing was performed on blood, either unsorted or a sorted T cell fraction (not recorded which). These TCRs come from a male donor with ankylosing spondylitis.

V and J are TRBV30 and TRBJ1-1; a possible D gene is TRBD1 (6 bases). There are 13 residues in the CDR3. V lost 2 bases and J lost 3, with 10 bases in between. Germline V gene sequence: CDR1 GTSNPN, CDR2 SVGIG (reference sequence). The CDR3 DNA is TGTGCCTGGAGTCAGGGGTACGACACTGAAGCTTTCTTT. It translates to CAWSQGYDTEAFF.

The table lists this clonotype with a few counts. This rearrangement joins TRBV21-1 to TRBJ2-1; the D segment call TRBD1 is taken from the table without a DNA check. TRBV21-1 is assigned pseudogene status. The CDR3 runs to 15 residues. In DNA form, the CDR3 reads TGTGCCAGCAGCAAGGGGGGGTTAACCGGGAACCGTAGGTTCTTC. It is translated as CASSKGGLTGNRRFF.

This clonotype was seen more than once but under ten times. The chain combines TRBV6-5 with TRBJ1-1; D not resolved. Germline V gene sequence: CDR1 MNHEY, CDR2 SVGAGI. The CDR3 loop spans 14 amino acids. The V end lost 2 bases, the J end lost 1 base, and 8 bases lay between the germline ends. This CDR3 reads CASSYAAKNTEAFF. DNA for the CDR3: TGTGCCAGCAGTTACGCGGCGAAGAACACTGAAGCTTTCTTT.

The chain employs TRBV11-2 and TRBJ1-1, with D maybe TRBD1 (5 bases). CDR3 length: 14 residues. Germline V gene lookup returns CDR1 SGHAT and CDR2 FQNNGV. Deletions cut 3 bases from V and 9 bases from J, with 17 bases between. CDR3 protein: CASSLNRGRDKAFF. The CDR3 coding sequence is TGTGCCAGCAGCTTGAATCGAGGCAGGGATAAAGCTTTCTTT.

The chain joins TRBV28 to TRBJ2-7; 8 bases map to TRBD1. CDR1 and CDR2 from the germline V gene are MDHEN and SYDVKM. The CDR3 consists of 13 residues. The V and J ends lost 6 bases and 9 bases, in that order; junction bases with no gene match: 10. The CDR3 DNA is TGTGCCAGCAGCCTCCAAGACAGGGGTAGGCAGTACTTC. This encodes CASSLQDRGRQYF. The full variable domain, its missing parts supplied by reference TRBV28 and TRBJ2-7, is DVKVTQSSRYLVKRTGEKVFLECVQDMDHENMFWYRQDPGLGLRLIYFSYDVKMKEKGDIPEGYSVSREKKERFSLILESASTNQTSMYLCASSLQDRGRQYFGPGTRLTVT.

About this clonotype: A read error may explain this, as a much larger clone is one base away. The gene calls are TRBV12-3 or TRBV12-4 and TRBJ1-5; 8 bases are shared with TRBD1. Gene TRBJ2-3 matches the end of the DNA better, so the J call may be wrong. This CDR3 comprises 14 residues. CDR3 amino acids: CASSPTGDGQPQYF. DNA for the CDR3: TGTGCCAGCAGTCCGACAGGGGATGGTCAGCCCCAGTATTTT.

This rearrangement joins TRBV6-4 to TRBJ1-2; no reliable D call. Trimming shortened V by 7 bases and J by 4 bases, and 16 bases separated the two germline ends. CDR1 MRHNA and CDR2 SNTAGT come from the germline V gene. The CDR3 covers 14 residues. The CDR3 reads CASTPCGVGYGYTF. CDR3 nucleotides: TGTGCCAGCACTCCCTGCGGGGTAGGCTATGGCTACACCTTC.

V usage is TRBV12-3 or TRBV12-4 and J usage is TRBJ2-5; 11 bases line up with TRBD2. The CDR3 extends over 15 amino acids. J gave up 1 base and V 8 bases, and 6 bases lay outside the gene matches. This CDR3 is CASGTSGSFQETQYF. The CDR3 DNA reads TGTGCCAGCGGTACTAGCGGGAGTTTCCAAGAGACCCAGTACTTC.